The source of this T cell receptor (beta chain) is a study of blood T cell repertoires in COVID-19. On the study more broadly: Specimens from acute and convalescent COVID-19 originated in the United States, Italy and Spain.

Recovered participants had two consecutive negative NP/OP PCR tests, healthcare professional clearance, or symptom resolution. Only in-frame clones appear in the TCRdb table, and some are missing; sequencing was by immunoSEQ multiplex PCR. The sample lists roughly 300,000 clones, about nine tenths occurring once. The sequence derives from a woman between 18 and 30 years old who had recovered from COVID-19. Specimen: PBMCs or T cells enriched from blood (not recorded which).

CDR3 in amino acids: CASSPGTGAYTGELFF. The CDR3, as DNA: TGTGCCAGCAGCCCCGGGACAGGGGCCTACACCGGGGAGCTGTTTTTT. V usage is TRBV7-8 and J usage is TRBJ2-2, with TRBD1 identical over 10 bases. Germline trimming cut 5 bases from V and 3 bases from J; bases unmatched to any gene: 6. There are 16 residues in the CDR3. CDR1 is SGHVS and CDR2 is FQNEAQ in the germline V gene.